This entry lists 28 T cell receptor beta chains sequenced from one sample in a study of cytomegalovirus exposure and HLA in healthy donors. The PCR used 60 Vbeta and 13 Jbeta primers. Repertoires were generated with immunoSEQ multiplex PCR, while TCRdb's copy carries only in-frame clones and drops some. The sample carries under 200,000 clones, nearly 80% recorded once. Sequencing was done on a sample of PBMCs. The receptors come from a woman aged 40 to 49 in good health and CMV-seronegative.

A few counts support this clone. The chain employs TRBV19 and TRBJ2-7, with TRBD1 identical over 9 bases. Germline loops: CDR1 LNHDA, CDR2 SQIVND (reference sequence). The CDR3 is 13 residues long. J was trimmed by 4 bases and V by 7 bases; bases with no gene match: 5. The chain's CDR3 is CASKGTGSYEQYF. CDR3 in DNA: TGTGCCAGTAAAGGGACAGGGTCGTACGAGCAGTACTTC.

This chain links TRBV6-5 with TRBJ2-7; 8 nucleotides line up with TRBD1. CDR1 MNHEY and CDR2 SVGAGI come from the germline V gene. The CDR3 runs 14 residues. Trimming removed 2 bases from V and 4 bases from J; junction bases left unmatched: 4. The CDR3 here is CASSYEQGVYEQYF. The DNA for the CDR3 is TGTGCCAGCAGTTACGAACAGGGGGTATACGAGCAGTACTTC.

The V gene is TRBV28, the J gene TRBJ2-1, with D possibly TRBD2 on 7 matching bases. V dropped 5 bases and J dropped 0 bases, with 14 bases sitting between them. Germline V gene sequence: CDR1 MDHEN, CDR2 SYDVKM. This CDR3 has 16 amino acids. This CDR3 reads CASSPGEGGSYNEQFF. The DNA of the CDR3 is TGTGCCAGCAGTCCAGGGGAGGGGGGCTCCTACAATGAGCAGTTCTTC.

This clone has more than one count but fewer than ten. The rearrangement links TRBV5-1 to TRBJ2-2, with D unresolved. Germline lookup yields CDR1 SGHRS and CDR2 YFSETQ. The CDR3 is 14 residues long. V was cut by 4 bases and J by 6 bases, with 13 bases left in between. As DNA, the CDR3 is TGCGCCAGCAGCCCGGGTGGGTTGTCCGGGGAGCTGTTTTTT. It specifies CASSPGGLSGELFF.

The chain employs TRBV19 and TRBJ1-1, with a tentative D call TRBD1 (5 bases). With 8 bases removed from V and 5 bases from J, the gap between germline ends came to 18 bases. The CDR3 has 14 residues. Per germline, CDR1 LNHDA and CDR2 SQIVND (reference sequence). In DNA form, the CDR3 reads TGTGCCAGTCAGTCAGGGCGGGGTCAGACTGAAGCTTTCTTT. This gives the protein CASQSGRGQTEAFF. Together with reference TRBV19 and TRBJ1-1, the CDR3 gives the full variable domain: DGGITQSPKYLFRKEGQNVTLSCEQNLNHDAMYWYRQDPGQGLRLIYYSQIVNDFQKGDIAEGYSVSREKKESFPLTVTSAQKNPTAFYLCASQSGRGQTEAFFGQGTRLTVV.

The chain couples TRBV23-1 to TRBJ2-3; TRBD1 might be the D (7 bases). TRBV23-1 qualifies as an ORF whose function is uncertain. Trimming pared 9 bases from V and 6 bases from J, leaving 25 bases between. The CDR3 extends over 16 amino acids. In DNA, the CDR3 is TGCGCCAGGGGGGGTTTACAGGGGACCTGGTCGGATACGCAGTATTTT. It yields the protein CARGGLQGTWSDTQYF.

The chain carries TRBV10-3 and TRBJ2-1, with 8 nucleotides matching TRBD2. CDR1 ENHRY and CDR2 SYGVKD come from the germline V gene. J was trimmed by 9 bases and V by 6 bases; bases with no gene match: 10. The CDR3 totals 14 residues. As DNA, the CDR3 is TGTGCCATCAGAAATACAGGGACTAGGGGTGAGCAGTTCTTC. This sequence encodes CAIRNTGTRGEQFF.

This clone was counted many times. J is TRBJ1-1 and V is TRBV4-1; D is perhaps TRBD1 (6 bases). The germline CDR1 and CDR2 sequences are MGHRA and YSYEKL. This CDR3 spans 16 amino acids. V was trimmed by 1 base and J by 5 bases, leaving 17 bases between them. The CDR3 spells CASSQVGRGARTEAFF. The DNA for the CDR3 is TGCGCCAGCAGCCAAGTCGGGCGGGGGGCGCGGACTGAAGCTTTCTTT.

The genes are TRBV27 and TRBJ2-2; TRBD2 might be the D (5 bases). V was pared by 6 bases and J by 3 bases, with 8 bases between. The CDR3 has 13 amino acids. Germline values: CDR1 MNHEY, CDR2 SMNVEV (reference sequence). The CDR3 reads CASSPSYTGELFF. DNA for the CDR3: TGTGCCAGCAGCCCTAGCTACACCGGGGAGCTGTTTTTT.

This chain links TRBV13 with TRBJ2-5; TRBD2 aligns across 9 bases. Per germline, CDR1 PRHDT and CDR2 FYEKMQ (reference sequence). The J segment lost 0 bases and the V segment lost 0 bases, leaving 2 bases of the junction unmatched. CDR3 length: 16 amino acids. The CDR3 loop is CASSLGLAGYQETQYF. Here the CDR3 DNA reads TGTGCCAGCAGCTTAGGTCTAGCGGGGTACCAAGAGACCCAGTACTTC.

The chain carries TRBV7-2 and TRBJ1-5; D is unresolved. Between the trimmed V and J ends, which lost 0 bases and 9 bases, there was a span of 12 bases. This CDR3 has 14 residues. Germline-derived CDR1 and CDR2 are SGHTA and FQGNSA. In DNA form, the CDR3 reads TGTGCCAGCAGCTTAGCGCTGCTCGGACTGCCCCAGCATTTT. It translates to CASSLALLGLPQHF.

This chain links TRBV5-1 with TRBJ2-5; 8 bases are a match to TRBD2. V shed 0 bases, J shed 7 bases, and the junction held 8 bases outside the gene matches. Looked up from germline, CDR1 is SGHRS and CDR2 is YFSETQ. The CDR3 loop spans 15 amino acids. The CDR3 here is CASSLVSGGPGTQYF. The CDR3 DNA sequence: TGCGCCAGCAGCTTGGTGTCGGGGGGGCCGGGGACCCAGTACTTC.

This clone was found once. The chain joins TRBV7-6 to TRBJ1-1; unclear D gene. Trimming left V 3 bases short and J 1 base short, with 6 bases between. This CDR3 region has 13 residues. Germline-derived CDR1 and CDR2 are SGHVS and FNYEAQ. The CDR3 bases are TGTGCCAGCAGCTTCGAGGGGAACACTGAAGCTTTCTTT. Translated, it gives CASSFEGNTEAFF. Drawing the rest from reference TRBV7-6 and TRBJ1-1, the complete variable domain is GAGVSQSPRYKVTKRGQDVALRCDPISGHVSLYWYRQALGQGPEFLTYFNYEAQQDKSGLPNDRFSAERPEGSISTLTIQRTEQRDSAMYRCASSFEGNTEAFFGQGTRLTVV.

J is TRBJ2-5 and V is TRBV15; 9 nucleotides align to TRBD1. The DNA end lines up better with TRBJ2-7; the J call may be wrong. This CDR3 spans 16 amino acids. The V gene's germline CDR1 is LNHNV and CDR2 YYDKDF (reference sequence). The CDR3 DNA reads TGTGCCACCAGCAGAAACCCGGGACAGGGAGTTATCGAGCAGTACTTC. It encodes CATSRNPGQGVIEQYF.

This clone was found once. CDR3 in DNA: TGTGCCAGCAGTCAGGGAAGGGACTATGGCTACACCTTC. Amino acid sequence: CASSQGRDYGYTF. V and J are TRBV28 and TRBJ1-2, with TRBD1 as a possible D gene (5 bases). This CDR3 contains 13 residues. Germline CDR1 MDHEN, CDR2 SYDVKM. Trimming stripped 5 bases from V and 3 bases from J, with 10 bases between.

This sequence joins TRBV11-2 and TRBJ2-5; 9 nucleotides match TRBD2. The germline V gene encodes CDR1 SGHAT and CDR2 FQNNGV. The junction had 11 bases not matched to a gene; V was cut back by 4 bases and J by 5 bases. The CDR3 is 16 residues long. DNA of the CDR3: TGTGCCAGCAGCTCCCGGGGACTAGCCCGAGGGGAGACCCAGTACTTC. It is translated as CASSSRGLARGETQYF.

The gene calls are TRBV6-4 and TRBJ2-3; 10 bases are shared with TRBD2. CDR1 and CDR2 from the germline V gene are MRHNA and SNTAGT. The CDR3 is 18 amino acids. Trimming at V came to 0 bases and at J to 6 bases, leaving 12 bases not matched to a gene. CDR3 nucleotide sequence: TGTGCCAGCAGTGACTCGATGGATACTAGCGGGGCACAGGATACGCAGTATTTT. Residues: CASSDSMDTSGAQDTQYF.

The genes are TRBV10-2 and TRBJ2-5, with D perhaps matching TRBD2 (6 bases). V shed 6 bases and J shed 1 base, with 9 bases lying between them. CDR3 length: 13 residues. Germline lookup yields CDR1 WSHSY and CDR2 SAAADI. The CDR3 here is CASRGSGQETQYF. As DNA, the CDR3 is TGCGCCAGCAGGGGTAGCGGCCAAGAGACCCAGTACTTC.

CDR3 DNA: TGTGCCAGCTCAAACACAGATACGCAGTATTTT. It codes for CASSNTDTQYF. V gene TRBV7-3 combines with J gene TRBJ2-3; D is undetermined. CDR3 length equals 11 residues. Trimming removed 8 bases from V and 2 bases from J, with 5 bases in between. Germline V gene sequence: CDR1 SGHTA, CDR2 FQGTGA.

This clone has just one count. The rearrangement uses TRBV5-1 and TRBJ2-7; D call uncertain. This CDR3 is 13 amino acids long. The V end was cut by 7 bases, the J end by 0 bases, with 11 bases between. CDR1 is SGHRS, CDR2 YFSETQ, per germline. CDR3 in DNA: TGCGCCAGCGGATTGGATAACTCCTACGAGCAGTACTTC. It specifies CASGLDNSYEQYF.

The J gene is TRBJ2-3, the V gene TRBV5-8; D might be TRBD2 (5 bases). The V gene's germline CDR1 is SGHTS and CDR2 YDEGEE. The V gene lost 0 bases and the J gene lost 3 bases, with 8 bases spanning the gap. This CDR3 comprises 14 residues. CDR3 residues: CASSLVRRTDTQYF. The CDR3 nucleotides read TGTGCCAGCAGCTTGGTACGGAGGACAGATACGCAGTATTTT.

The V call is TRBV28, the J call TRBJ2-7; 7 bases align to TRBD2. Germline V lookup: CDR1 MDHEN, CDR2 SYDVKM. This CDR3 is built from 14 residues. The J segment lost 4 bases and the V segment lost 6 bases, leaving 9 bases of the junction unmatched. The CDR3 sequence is CASSWGGTKYEQYF. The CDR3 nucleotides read TGTGCCAGCAGCTGGGGGGGGACTAAATACGAGCAGTACTTC.

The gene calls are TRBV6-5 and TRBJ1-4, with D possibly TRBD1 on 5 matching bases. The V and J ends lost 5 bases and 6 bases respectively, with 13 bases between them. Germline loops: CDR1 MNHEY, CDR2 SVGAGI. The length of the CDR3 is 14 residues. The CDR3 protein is CASSLTDRYEKLFF. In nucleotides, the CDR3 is TGTGCCAGCAGTCTGACAGACCGTTATGAAAAACTGTTTTTT.

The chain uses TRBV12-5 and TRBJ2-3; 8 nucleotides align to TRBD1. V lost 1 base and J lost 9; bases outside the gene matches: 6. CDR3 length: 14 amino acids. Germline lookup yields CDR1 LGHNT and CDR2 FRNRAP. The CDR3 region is CASGLGTGTRTQYF. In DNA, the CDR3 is TGTGCTAGTGGTTTGGGGACAGGGACCAGAACGCAGTATTTT.

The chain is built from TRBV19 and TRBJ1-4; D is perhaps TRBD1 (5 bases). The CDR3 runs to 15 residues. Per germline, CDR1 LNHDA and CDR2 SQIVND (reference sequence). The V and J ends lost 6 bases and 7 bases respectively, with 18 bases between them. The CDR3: CASRINRGGSEKLFF. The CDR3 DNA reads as TGTGCCAGTAGGATCAATCGGGGGGGGAGTGAAAAACTGTTTTTT.

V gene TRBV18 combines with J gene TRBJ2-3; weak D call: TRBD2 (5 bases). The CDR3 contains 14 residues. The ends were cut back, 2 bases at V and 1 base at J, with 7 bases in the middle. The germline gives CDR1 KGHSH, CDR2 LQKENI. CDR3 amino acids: CASSPVGGTDTQYF. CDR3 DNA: TGTGCCAGCTCACCAGTGGGAGGCACAGATACGCAGTATTTT.

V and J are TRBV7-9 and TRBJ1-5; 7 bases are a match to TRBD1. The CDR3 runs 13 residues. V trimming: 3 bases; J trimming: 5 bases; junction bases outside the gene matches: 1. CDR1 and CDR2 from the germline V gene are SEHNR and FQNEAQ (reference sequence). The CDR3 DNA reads TGTGCCAGCAGCTTTGGGACAGATCAGCCCCAGCATTTT. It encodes CASSFGTDQPQHF.

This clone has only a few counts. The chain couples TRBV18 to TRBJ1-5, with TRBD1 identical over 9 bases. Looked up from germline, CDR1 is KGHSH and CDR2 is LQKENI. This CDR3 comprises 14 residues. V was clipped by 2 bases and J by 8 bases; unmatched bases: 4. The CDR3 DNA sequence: TGTGCCAGCTCACCAGGGACAGGGACCGAGCCCCAGCATTTT. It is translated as CASSPGTGTEPQHF.